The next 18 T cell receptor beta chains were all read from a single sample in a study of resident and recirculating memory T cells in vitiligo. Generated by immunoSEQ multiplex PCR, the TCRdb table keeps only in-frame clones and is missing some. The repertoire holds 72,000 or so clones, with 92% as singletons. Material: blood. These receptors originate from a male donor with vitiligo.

CDR3 bases: TGTGCCATCAGCGGAACAGGGGCCACGTCTGGAAACACCATATATTTT. This codes for CAISGTGATSGNTIYF. V gene TRBV10-3 combines with J gene TRBJ1-3; 7 positions match TRBD1. The V gene end was trimmed by 6 bases and the J gene end by 1 base; junction bases not matched to a gene: 9. The CDR3 sequence is 16 residues long. The germline V gene encodes CDR1 ENHRY and CDR2 SYGVKD.

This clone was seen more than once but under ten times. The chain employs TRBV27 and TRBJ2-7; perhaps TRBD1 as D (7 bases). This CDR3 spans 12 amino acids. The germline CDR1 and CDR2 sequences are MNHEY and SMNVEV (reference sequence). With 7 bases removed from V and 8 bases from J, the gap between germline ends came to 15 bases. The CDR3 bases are TGTGCCAGCACTAGACAGGGAGGTAAGCAGTACTTC. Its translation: CASTRQGGKQYF.

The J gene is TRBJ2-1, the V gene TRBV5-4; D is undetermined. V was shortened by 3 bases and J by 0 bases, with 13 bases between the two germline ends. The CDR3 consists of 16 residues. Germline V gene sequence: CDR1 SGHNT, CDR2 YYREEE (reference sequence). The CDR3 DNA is TGTGCCAGCAGCTCCACCGCTTCGAGCTCCTACAATGAGCAGTTCTTC. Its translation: CASSSTASSSYNEQFF.

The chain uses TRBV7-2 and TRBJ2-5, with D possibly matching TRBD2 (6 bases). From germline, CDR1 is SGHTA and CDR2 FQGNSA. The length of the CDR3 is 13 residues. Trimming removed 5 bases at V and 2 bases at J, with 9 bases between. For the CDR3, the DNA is TGTGCCAGCAGCCCGGGGGAGCAAGAGACCCAGTACTTC. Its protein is CASSPGEQETQYF. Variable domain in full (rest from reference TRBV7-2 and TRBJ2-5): GAGVSQSPSNKVTEKGKDVELRCDPISGHTALYWYRQSLGQGLEFLIYFQGNSAPDKSGLPSDRFSAERTGGSVSTLTIQRTQQEDSAVYLCASSPGEQETQYFGPGTRLLVL.

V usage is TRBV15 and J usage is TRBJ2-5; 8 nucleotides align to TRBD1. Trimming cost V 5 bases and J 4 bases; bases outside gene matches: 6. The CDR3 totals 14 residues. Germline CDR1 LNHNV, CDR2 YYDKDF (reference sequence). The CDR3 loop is CATSGGQVLETQYF. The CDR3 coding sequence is TGTGCCACCAGCGGGGGACAGGTCTTAGAGACCCAGTACTTC.

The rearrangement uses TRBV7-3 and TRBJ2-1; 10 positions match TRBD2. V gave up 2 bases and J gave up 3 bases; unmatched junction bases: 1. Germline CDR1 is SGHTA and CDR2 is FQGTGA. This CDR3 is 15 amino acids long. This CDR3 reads CASSLGLADYNEQFF. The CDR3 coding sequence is TGTGCCAGCAGCTTAGGACTAGCGGACTACAATGAGCAGTTCTTC.

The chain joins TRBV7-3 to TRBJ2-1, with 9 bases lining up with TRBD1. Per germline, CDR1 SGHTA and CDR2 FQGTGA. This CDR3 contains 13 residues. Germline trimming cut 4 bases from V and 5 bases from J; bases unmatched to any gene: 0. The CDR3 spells CASSWDRDNEQFF. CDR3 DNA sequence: TGTGCCAGCAGCTGGGACAGGGACAATGAGCAGTTCTTC.

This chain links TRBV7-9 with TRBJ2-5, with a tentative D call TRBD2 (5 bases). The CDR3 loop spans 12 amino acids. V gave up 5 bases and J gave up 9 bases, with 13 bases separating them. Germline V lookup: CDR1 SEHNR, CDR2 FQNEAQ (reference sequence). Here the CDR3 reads CASSRDNEAQYF. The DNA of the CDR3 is TGTGCCAGCAGCCGGGATAATGAAGCCCAGTACTTC.

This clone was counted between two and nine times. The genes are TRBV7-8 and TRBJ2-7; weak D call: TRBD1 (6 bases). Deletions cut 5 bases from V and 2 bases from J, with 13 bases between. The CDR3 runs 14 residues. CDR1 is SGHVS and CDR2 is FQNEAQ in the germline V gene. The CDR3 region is CASSHRDTAYEQYF. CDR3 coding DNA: TGTGCCAGCAGCCACAGGGACACCGCCTACGAGCAGTACTTC.

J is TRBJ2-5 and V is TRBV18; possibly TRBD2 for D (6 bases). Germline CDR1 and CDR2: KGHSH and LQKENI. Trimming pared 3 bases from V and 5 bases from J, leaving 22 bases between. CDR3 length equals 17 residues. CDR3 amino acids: CASSPRPPGEDVETQYF. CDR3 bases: TGTGCCAGCTCACCTAGACCTCCGGGAGAAGATGTGGAGACCCAGTACTTC.

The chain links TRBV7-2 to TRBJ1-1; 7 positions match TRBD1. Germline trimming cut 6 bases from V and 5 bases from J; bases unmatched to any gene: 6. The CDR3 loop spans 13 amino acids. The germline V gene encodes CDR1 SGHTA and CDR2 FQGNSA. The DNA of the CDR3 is TGTGCCAGCAGTCGACAGGGTCGGACTGAAGCTTTCTTT. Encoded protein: CASSRQGRTEAFF.

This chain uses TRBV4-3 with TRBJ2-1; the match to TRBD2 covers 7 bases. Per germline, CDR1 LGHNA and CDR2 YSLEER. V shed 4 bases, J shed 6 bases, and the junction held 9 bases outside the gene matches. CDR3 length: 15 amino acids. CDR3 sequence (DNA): TGCGCCAGCAGCCTCCGGGACTACTCCCTCAATGAGCAGTTCTTC. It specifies CASSLRDYSLNEQFF.

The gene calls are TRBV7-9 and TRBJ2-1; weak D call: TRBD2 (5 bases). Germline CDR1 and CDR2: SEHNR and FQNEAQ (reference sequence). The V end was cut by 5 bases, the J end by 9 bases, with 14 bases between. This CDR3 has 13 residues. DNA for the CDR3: TGTGCCAGCAGCCCGCCTACTAGGGCTGAGCAGTTCTTC. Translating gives CASSPPTRAEQFF.

This CDR3 reads CASSPRDRGGYGYTF. The CDR3 DNA sequence: TGCGCCAGCAGCCCCCGGGACAGGGGTGGGTATGGCTACACCTTC. This chain uses TRBV5-1 with TRBJ1-2; 10 bases agree with TRBD1. This CDR3 comprises 15 residues. The junction had 8 bases not matched to a gene; V was cut back by 4 bases and J by 5 bases. Germline V gene lookup returns CDR1 SGHRS and CDR2 YFSETQ.

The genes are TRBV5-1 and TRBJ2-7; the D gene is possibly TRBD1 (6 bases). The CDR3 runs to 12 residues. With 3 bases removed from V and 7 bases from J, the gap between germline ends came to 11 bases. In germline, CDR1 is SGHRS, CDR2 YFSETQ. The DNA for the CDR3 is TGCGCCAGCAGCTCAGGGGCAGTTGAGCAGTACTTC. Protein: CASSSGAVEQYF.

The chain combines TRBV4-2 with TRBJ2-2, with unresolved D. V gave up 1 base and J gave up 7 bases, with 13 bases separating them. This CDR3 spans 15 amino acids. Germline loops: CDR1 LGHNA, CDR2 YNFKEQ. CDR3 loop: CASSQGASYGGELFF. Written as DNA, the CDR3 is TGTGCCAGCAGCCAAGGAGCCTCGTACGGCGGGGAGCTGTTTTTT.

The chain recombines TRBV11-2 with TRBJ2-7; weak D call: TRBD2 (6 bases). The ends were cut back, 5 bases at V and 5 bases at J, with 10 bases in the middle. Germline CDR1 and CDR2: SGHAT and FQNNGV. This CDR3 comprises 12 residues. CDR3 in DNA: TGTGCCAGCAGCCAGGAGGGTGACGAGCAGTACTTC. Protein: CASSQEGDEQYF.

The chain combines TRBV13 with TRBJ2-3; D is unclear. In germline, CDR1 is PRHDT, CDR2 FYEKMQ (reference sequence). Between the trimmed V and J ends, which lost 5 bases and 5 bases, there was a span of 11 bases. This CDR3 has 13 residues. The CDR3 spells CASSPLAEDTQYF. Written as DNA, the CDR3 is TGTGCCAGCAGCCCCCTGGCGGAAGATACGCAGTATTTT.